Listed below are T cell receptor beta chains from one sample, sequenced in a study of blood T cell repertoires in COVID-19. Some clones are missing from TCRdb's copy, which holds only in-frame ones; the method was immunoSEQ multiplex PCR. The sample yields 410,000 or so clones, around 86% seen once. What was sequenced was peripheral blood. Every receptor here comes from a woman in her twenties or thirties with active or convalescent COVID-19. Each CDR3 is given with its conserved first and last residue. A D gene is named only where the DNA matches it firmly. Clone size, where shown, is once, few, many, or a class for clones that have expanded.

clone_size j_call d_call v_call cdr3_nt cdr3_aa
NA TRBJ1-1 TRBD1 TRBV19 TGTGCCAGTAGGACCGCGCAGGGGGCCCCCTTTGAAGCTTTCTTT CASRTAQGAPFEAFF
NA TRBJ2-7 TRBD2 TRBV20-1 TGCAGTGCTAGTAAGGTCCTAGCGGGAGTCCCCGGGTCCTTTTACGAGCAGTACTTC CSASKVLAGVPGSFYEQYF
NA TRBJ1-6 NA TRBV3-1/TRBV3-2 TGTGCCAGCAGCGCCAGACAGGCCGACAATTCACCCCTCCACTTT CASSARQADNSPLHF
NA TRBJ2-5 TRBD1 TRBV5-6 TGTGCCAGCAGCCTGGGGCAGGGGGTGCTTCAAGAGACCCAGTACTTC CASSLGQGVLQETQYF
NA TRBJ2-7 TRBD1 TRBV20-1 TGCAGTGCGGACGACAGGGATGAGCAGTACTTC CSADDRDEQYF
NA TRBJ1-2 NA TRBV7-9 TGTGCCAGCAGCTCAGAAGGAAGGAGAGGGCGTGGCTACACCTTC CASSSEGRRGRGYTF
NA TRBJ2-7 TRBD1 TRBV19 TGTGCCAGTAGTATCGGGGGTACAGGGGGTTTCTACGAGCAGTACTTC CASSIGGTGGFYEQYF
NA TRBJ1-6 TRBD1 TRBV30 TGTGCCTGGAGTGAGGGGGCGATTAATTCACCCCTCCACTTT CAWSEGAINSPLHF
NA TRBJ2-1 TRBD2 TRBV5-4 TGTGCCAGCAGCCCAACCGGGACTAGCCACAATGAGCAGTTCTTC CASSPTGTSHNEQFF
few TRBJ2-2 TRBD2 TRBV13 TGTGCCAGCAGCTCTCGGACTAGCGGGAGGAGTGCGAACACCGGGGAGCTGTTTTTT CASSSRTSGRSANTGELFF
NA TRBJ2-1 TRBD2 TRBV5-4 TGTGCCAGCAGCCCGGGAGGCGGGACCGGCCTGCTGGGTGAGCAGTTCTTC CASSPGGGTGLLGEQFF
NA TRBJ1-2 NA TRBV11-2 TGTGCCTCGAGACAGATCGGAGACGGCTACACCTTC CASRQIGDGYTF
NA TRBJ2-5 TRBD2 TRBV28 TGTGCCAGCACAGAACTAGCGTCCCAAGAGACCCAGTACTTC CASTELASQETQYF
NA TRBJ1-2 TRBD1 TRBV19 TGTGCCAGTAGTGAGGAGGGGGCTTATGGCTACACCTTC CASSEEGAYGYTF
NA TRBJ2-2 TRBD2 TRBV30 TGTGCCTGGCGACTAGCGGGTACACATGGGGAGCTGTTTTTT CAWRLAGTHGELFF
NA TRBJ1-1 NA TRBV7-9 TGTGCCAGCAGCTTAGCCGGCCTTGGCGGAAACACTGAAGCTTTCTTT CASSLAGLGGNTEAFF
few TRBJ1-1 NA TRBV3-1/TRBV3-2 TGTGCCAGCAGCCAAGTAGGCGGTGAAGCTTTCTTT CASSQVGGEAFF
NA TRBJ1-2 NA TRBV6-1 TGTGCCAGCAGTGAAGCCGGGCAGGGTGCTGGCTACACCTTC CASSEAGQGAGYTF
NA TRBJ2-2 TRBD2 TRBV4-2 TGTGCCAGCAGCTCTAGCGGGATCAACACCGGGGAGCTGTTTTTT CASSSSGINTGELFF
NA TRBJ2-3 TRBD2 TRBV27 TGTGCCAGCAGTTTAGCGGGAGCTAGCACAGATACGCAGTATTTT CASSLAGASTDTQYF
NA TRBJ1-3 NA TRBV18 TGTGCCAGCTCACCAAATTACGACAGTCCCCTCTCTGGAAACACCATATATTTT CASSPNYDSPLSGNTIYF
few TRBJ2-1 TRBD2 TRBV2 TGTGCCAGCTCAAGACTAGCGGGAGGTAACGATGAGCAGTTCTTC CASSRLAGGNDEQFF
NA TRBJ2-6 NA TRBV2 TGTGCCAGCAGTGAACCACAGGGGGCCAACGTCCTGACTTTC CASSEPQGANVLTF
NA TRBJ2-1 TRBD1 TRBV24-1 TGTGCCACCAGCCTGACAGGGAACTACAATGAGCAGTTCTTC CATSLTGNYNEQFF
few TRBJ1-1 TRBD1 TRBV5-1 TGCGCCAGCAGCTTCAACCGGGACAGGGGGCCGATGAACACTGAAGCTTTCTTT CASSFNRDRGPMNTEAFF
NA TRBJ2-4 TRBD2 TRBV6-5 TGTGCCAGCAGTCGACTAGCGGGAGCCAAAAACATTCAGTACTTC CASSRLAGAKNIQYF
NA TRBJ1-2 TRBD1 TRBV10-3 TGTGCCATCAGTGAGTCCCGACAGGGGGGGAATAAGGGCTACACCTTC CAISESRQGGNKGYTF
NA TRBJ2-7 TRBD1 TRBV6-5 TGTGCCAGCAGTTGGCACCGGGACAGTTTCTACGAGCAGTACTTC CASSWHRDSFYEQYF
NA TRBJ2-3 TRBD2 TRBV10-2 TGCGCCGGATCACCCGGGACTAGCGGGATCGCGGCCGATACGCAGTATTTT CAGSPGTSGIAADTQYF
NA TRBJ2-3 NA TRBV24-1 TGTGCCACCAAGGGGCAGGGAACAGATACGCAGTATTTT CATKGQGTDTQYF
NA TRBJ2-2 NA TRBV27 TGTGCCAGCAGAGTGGACACCAACACCGGGGAGCTGTTTTTT CASRVDTNTGELFF
NA TRBJ2-7 NA TRBV6-4 TGTGCCAGCATCTCCCGGAGGCCCGTGGGCAACGAGCAGTACTTC CASISRRPVGNEQYF
NA TRBJ2-1 TRBD2 TRBV3-1/TRBV3-2 TGTGCCAGCAGCCAAGATATAGGACTAGCGGGACGAAGCTCCTACAATGAGCAGTTCTTC CASSQDIGLAGRSSYNEQFF
NA TRBJ1-1 TRBD1 TRBV2 TGTGCCATCTCGACAGGGTACACTGAAGCTTTCTTT CAISTGYTEAFF
NA TRBJ1-1 NA TRBV24-1 TGTGCCACCAGTGACCCCCGCAGTCCGGGAGGGACTGAAGCTTTCTTT CATSDPRSPGGTEAFF
NA TRBJ1-2 NA TRBV15 TGTGCCACCAGCACGACTTCAGGGTCTGGCTACACCTTC CATSTTSGSGYTF
NA TRBJ1-1 TRBD1 TRBV30 TGTGCCTGGACGAAGACAGGGGTAGAGACTGAAGCTTTCTTT CAWTKTGVETEAFF
few TRBJ1-6 NA TRBV6-1 TGTGCCAGCAGTGAAAATATAGGGGAAGTAGAACCCCTCCACTTT CASSENIGEVEPLHF
NA TRBJ2-7 TRBD1 TRBV13 TGTGCCAGCAGCACCGGGACAGGCCTCTACGAGCAGTACTTC CASSTGTGLYEQYF
NA TRBJ1-2 NA TRBV6-1 TGTGCCAGCAGTGAAGGGTTAGTTCCTAACTATGGCTACACCTTC CASSEGLVPNYGYTF
NA TRBJ2-7 NA TRBV4-1 TGCGCCAGCAGCCCCCTTCAGACAGGTAAAACCTACGAGCAGTACTTC CASSPLQTGKTYEQYF
NA TRBJ1-1 NA TRBV10-3 TGTGCCATCAGTGGAACGGACACCTTGAACACTGAAGCTTTCTTT CAISGTDTLNTEAFF
NA TRBJ2-3 NA TRBV6-6 TGTGCCAGCAGGGCTGGACAGAGCACAGATACGCAGTATTTT CASRAGQSTDTQYF
NA TRBJ1-2 NA TRBV5-6 TGTGCCAGCAAGTGGGGACAAAACTATGGCTACACCTTC CASKWGQNYGYTF
NA TRBJ1-3 NA TRBV5-6 TGTGCCAGCAGCTTGGATCTTATCGGGTTCGGAAACACCATATATTTT CASSLDLIGFGNTIYF
NA TRBJ2-3 NA TRBV19 TGTGCCAGTAGTTTTGCCGCCCAGATTACAGATACGCAGTATTTT CASSFAAQITDTQYF
NA TRBJ2-7 TRBD2 TRBV27 TGTGCCAGCAGTCCGACTAGCGCTTTCGGCTACGAGCAGTACTTC CASSPTSAFGYEQYF
NA TRBJ2-7 NA TRBV14 TGTGCCAGCAGCCCCACAGGGTTGTTGAACGAGCAGTACTTC CASSPTGLLNEQYF